The present entry profiles one T cell receptor (beta chain) with its context. Its antigen is still unknown. The repertoire was sequenced with immunoSEQ multiplex PCR; TCRdb's copy has only in-frame clones and lacks some. The data contain 40,000 to 45,000 clones, about 95% of them singletons. This sample stems from a study of T cells in tuberculosis. Adolescents were screened for latent TB by skin test and IGRA. Germline lookup yields CDR1 MDHEN and CDR2 SYDVKM. The CDR3 length is 14 residues. V was cut by 1 base and J by 4 bases, with 10 bases left in between. Study findings and constraints: Smaller distances to GMM-specific TCRs suggested their expansion in active tuberculosis. The TCR-beta difference was not significant; alpha differences partly reflected length. GEM motif frequencies gave 55% to 75% accuracy; the GMM repertoire gave roughly 90%.

The source of this sequence is a donor aged 10-35 years with latent tuberculosis or without tuberculosis infection. Some clones in this sample may be carry-over from other donors' samples. The sequencing input was PBMCs. The chain employs TRBV28 and TRBJ2-5; D is ambiguous. This CDR3 is CASSLFNRLETQYF. The DNA for the CDR3 is TGTGCCAGCAGTTTATTTAACAGATTAGAGACCCAGTACTTC.